The sequence of this TCR beta chain was determined in a study of T cells in Graves' hyperthyroidism and ophthalmopathy. Remarks on this clonotype: Its antigen remains unidentified.

General observations from the study: Most expanded thyroid clonotypes above 0.001 recurred in blood.

Amplified TCR beta CDR3 regions came from RNA transcripts. The HTBI primer set drove a first-round RT-PCR of the TCR CDR3. Via MiXCR, TCRdb re-called the multiplex PCR reads, giving one row per CDR3 protein. The sample has hundreds of thousands of distinct CDR3 sequences, less than 25% seen once. The origin of this receptor is a young man with Graves' ophthalmopathy. Sample: blood.

In nucleotides, the CDR3 is TGTGCCAGCAGTTACTCAAGTGGGGACTCTGGAAACACCATATATTTT. As protein: CASSYSSGDSGNTIYF. This sequence joins TRBV6-5 and TRBJ1-3, with no clear D. The length of the CDR3 is 16 residues. Per germline, CDR1 MNHEY and CDR2 SVGAGI. The V and J ends lost 0 bases and 0 bases respectively, with 9 bases between them.